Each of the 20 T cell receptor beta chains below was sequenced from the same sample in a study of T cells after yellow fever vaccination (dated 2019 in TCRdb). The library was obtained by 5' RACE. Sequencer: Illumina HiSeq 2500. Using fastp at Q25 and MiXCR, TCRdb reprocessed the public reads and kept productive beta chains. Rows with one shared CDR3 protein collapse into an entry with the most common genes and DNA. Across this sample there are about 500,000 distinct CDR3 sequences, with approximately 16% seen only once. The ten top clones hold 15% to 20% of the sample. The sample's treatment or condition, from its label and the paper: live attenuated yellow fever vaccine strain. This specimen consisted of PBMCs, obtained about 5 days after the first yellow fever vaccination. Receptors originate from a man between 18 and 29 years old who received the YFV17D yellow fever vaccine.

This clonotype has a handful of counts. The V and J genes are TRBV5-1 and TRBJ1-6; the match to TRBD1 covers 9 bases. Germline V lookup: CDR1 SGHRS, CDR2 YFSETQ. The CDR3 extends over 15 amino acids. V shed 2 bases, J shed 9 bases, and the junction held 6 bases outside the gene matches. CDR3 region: CASSFRDRVASPLHF. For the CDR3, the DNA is TGCGCCAGCAGCTTCCGGGACAGGGTTGCTTCACCCCTCCACTTT.

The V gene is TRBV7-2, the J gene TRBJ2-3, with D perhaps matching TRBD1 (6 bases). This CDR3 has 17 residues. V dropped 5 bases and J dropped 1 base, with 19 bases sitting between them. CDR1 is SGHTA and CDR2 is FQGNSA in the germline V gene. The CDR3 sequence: CASSQGPVGSGTDTQYF. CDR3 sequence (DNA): TGTGCCAGCAGCCAGGGGCCCGTGGGTTCAGGCACAGATACGCAGTATTTT.

DNA for the CDR3: TGTGCCAGCACCTATAGGGCCAGGGGGGCGTACGAGCAGTACTTC. Amino acids: CASTYRARGAYEQYF. This chain connects TRBV6-2 or TRBV6-3 to TRBJ2-7; the D gene is possibly TRBD1 (7 bases). Germline lookup yields CDR1 MNHEY and CDR2 SVGEGT. Trimming removed 7 bases from V and 4 bases from J, with 20 bases in between. CDR3 length equals 15 residues.

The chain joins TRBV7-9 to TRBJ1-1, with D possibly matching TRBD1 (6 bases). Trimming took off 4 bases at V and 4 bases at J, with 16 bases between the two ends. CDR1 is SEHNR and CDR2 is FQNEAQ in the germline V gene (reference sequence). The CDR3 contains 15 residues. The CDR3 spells CASSSIRGVATEAFF. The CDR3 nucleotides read TGTGCCAGCAGCTCCATTAGGGGGGTGGCCACTGAAGCTTTCTTT.

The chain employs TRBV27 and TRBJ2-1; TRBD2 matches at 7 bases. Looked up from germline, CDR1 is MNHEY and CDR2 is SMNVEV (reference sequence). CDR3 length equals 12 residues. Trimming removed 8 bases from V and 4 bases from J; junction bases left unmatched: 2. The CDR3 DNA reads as TGTGCCAGCTGGCGGGGGTACAATGAGCAGTTCTTC. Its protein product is CASWRGYNEQFF.

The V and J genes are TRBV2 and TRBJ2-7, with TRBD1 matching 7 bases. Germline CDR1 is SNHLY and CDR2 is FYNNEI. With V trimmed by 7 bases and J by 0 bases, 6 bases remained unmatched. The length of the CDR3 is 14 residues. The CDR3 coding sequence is TGTGCCAGCAAGGGACAGCAGAGCTCCTACGAGCAGTACTTC. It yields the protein CASKGQQSSYEQYF.

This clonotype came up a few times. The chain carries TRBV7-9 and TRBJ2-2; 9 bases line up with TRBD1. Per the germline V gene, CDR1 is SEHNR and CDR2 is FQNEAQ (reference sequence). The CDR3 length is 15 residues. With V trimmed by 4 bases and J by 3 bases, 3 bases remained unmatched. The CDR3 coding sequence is TGTGCCAGCAGCTCGGGACAGGGATACACCGGGGAGCTGTTTTTT. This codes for CASSSGQGYTGELFF.

The CDR3 loop reads CATYSDRYF. The CDR3, as DNA: TGTGCCACCTACTCGGACCGGTACTTC. The rearrangement uses TRBV6-1 and TRBJ2-5; D remains unclear. There are 9 residues in the CDR3. Germline CDR1 is MNHNS and CDR2 is SASEGT. V was cut by 10 bases and J by 13 bases, with 13 bases left in between.

Here the CDR3 reads CASSYSGLGPSDTQYF. CDR3 sequence (DNA): TGTGCCAGCAGTTACTCGGGGCTTGGTCCGTCGGATACGCAGTATTTT. The V and J genes are TRBV6-2 or TRBV6-3 and TRBJ2-3; possibly TRBD1 for D (5 bases). Trimming removed 0 bases at V and 6 bases at J, with 16 bases between. This CDR3 region has 16 residues. Per the germline V gene, CDR1 is MNHEY and CDR2 is SVGEGT.

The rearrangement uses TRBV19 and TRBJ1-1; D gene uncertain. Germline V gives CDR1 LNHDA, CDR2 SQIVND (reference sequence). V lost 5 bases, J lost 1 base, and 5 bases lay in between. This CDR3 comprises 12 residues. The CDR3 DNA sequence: TGTGCCAGTAGTCGCAGGAACACTGAAGCTTTCTTT. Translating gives CASSRRNTEAFF.

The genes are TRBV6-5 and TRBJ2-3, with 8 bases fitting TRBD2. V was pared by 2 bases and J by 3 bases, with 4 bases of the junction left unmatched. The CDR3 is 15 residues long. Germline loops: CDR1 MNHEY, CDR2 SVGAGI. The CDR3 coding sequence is TGTGCCAGCAGTTACGAGCGGGGGTGGACAGATACGCAGTATTTT. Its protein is CASSYERGWTDTQYF.

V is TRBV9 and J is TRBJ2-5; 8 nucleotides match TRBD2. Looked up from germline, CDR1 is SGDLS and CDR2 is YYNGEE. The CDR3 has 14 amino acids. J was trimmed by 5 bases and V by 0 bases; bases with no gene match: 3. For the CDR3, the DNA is TGTGCCAGCAGCGTAGACGGGGGGGCGGAGACCCAGTACTTC. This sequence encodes CASSVDGGAETQYF.

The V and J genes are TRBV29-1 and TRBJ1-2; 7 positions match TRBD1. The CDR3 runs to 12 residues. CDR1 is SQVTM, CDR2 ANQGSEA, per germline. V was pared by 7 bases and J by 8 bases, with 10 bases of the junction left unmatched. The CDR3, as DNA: TGCAGCGCCATGACAGGGCCGGGAGGCTACACCTTC. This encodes CSAMTGPGGYTF.

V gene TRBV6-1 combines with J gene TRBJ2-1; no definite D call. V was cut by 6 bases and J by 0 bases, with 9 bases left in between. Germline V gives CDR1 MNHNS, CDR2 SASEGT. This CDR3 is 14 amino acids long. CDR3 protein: CASRSRSSYNEQFF. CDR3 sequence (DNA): TGTGCCAGCAGGTCCAGGAGCTCCTACAATGAGCAGTTCTTC.

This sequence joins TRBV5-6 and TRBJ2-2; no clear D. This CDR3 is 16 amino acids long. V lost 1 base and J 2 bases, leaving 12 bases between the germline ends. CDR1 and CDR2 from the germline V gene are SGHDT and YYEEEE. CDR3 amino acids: CASSLLGSLNTGELFF. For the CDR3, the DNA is TGTGCCAGCAGCTTGTTGGGGTCGTTAAACACCGGGGAGCTGTTTTTT.

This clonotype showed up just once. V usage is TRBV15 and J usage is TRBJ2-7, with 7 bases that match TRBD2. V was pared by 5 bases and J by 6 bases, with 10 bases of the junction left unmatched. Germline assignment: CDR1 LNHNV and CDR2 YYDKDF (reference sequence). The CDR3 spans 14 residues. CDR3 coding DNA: TGTGCCACCAGCGACAGACTAGCCGGGGGCGAGCAGTACTTC. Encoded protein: CATSDRLAGGEQYF.

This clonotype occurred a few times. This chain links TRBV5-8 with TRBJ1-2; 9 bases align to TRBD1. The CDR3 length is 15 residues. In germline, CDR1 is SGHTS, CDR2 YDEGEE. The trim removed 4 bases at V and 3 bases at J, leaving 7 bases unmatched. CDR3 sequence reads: CASSRLTGGDYGYTF. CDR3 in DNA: TGTGCCAGCAGCAGATTGACAGGGGGTGACTATGGCTACACCTTC.

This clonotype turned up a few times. The CDR3 protein is CASSLRSGTDTQYF. DNA of the CDR3: TGTGCCAGCAGCTTACGAAGCGGCACAGATACGCAGTATTTT. The V and J genes are TRBV7-2 and TRBJ2-3, with no clear D. The V gene lost 2 bases and the J gene lost 1 base, with 7 bases spanning the gap. The CDR3 sequence is 14 residues long. Germline values: CDR1 SGHTA, CDR2 FQGNSA.

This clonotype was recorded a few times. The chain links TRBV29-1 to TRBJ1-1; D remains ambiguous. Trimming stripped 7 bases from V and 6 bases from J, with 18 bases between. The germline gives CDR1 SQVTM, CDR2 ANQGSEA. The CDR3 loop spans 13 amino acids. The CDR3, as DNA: TGCAGCGCCGGGTTAAGAAGGGAGGCTGAAGCTTTCTTT. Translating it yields CSAGLRREAEAFF.

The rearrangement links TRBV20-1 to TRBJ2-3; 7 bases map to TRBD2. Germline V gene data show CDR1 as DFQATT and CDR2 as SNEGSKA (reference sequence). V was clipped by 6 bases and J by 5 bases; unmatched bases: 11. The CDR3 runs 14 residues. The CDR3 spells CSAQRVGGRDTQYF. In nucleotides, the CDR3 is TGCAGTGCCCAGAGGGTAGGCGGGAGAGATACGCAGTATTTT.